This T cell receptor beta chain is drawn from a study of blood T cell repertoires in COVID-19. This clone showed up just a few times. The CDR3 consists of 13 residues. Sequencing was performed with immunoSEQ multiplex PCR; in TCRdb, only in-frame clones are kept and a portion is missing. The sample yields hundreds of thousands of clones, around 84% seen once. The sequence was collected from an elderly man with acute or convalescent COVID-19. Sequenced sample: peripheral blood. The V and J genes are TRBV21-1 and TRBJ1-5. TRBV21-1 is a documented pseudogene. Here the CDR3 DNA reads TGTGCCAGCGCTAGTAGGTGCAATCAGCCCCAGCATTTT. As protein: CASASRCNQPQHF.